Below, 17 T cell receptor beta chains from the same sample are listed, as sequenced in a study of PD-1 blockade in classical Hodgkin lymphoma. The time point here: cycle 4 day 1 (C4D1), after less than 7 weeks of nivolumab. Each patient's relapse followed autologous stem cell transplantation, and brentuximab vedotin exposure varied. TCRdb's table, derived via immunoSEQ multiplex PCR, lists solely in-frame clones and lacks some. The sample gives tens of thousands of clones, 83% of which show up once; around 15% is in the top ten. Source: peripheral blood mononuclear cells (PBMCs), taken before the fourth cycle of nivolumab. The origin of the receptors is a human donor with classical Hodgkin lymphoma.

The genes are TRBV19 and TRBJ1-5, with TRBD1 identical over 7 bases. V shed 7 bases, J shed 1 base, and the junction held 16 bases outside the gene matches. CDR1 and CDR2 from the germline V gene are LNHDA and SQIVND (reference sequence). This CDR3 spans 18 amino acids. CDR3 bases: TGTGCCAGTACTTGGGACAGTTGGGGGTCGGGAAGCAATCAGCCCCAGCATTTT. It encodes CASTWDSWGSGSNQPQHF.

The rearrangement links TRBV5-1 to TRBJ1-4, with no clear D. This CDR3 is built from 14 residues. Deletions cut 5 bases from V and 0 bases from J, with 8 bases between. CDR1 and CDR2 from the germline V gene are SGHRS and YFSETQ. The CDR3 nucleotides read TGCGCCAGCAGGGCATCAGCAACTAATGAAAAACTGTTTTTT. Protein sequence: CASRASATNEKLFF.

As to this clone: This sample includes further DNA sequences coding for the same CDR3. V gene TRBV5-6 combines with J gene TRBJ2-5; 10 nucleotides align to TRBD2. The CDR3 is 13 residues long. Germline assignment: CDR1 SGHDT and CDR2 YYEEEE. Trimming cost V 2 bases and J 5 bases; bases outside gene matches: 0. CDR3 bases: TGTGCCAGCAGCTTAGCGGGAGGGGAGACCCAGTACTTC. It encodes CASSLAGGETQYF.

CDR3 sequence reads: CASSLGAANEQFF. Here the CDR3 DNA reads TGTGCCAGCAGCTTGGGTGCAGCCAATGAGCAGTTCTTC. This sequence joins TRBV5-6 and TRBJ2-1; D unresolved. Trimming removed 0 bases from V and 6 bases from J, with 7 bases in between. The CDR3 contains 13 residues. Germline-derived CDR1 and CDR2 are SGHDT and YYEEEE. The full variable domain, rest sourced from reference TRBV5-6 and TRBJ2-1, is DAGVTQSPTHLIKTRGQQVTLRCSPKSGHDTVSWYQQALGQGPQFIFQYYEEEERQRGNFPDRFSGHQFPNYSSELNVNALLLGDSALYLCASSLGAANEQFFGPGTRLTVL.

CDR3 bases: TGTGCCAGCAGCTTGGGCCCGACAGCCGACTCCTACGAGCAGTACTTC. It is translated as CASSLGPTADSYEQYF. This chain uses TRBV5-5 with TRBJ2-7; tentatively, D is TRBD1 (5 bases). There are 16 residues in the CDR3. The germline V and J ends were trimmed by 0 bases and 0 bases, with 13 bases remaining between them. Germline assignment: CDR1 SGHKS and CDR2 YYEKEE (reference sequence).

This chain connects TRBV15 to TRBJ1-5; D gene uncertain. Per germline, CDR1 LNHNV and CDR2 YYDKDF (reference sequence). Trimming took 2 bases from V and 6 from J, leaving 17 bases between them. The CDR3 length is 16 residues. CDR3 residues: CATSRRPWVSPQPQHF. CDR3 in DNA: TGTGCCACCAGCAGACGCCCTTGGGTCTCCCCTCAGCCCCAGCATTTT.

The chain employs TRBV5-1 and TRBJ2-5, with 7 bases fitting TRBD2. V trimming: 1 base; J trimming: 5 bases; junction bases outside the gene matches: 5. Germline-derived CDR1 and CDR2 are SGHRS and YFSETQ. This CDR3 spans 14 amino acids. CDR3 loop: CASSLTSAVETQYF. For the CDR3, the DNA is TGCGCCAGCAGCTTGACTAGCGCGGTGGAGACCCAGTACTTC.

The chain combines TRBV7-2 with TRBJ2-7, with D possibly being TRBD1 or TRBD2 (5 bases each). CDR1 and CDR2 from the germline V gene are SGHTA and FQGNSA. The CDR3 sequence is 17 residues long. The V end was cut by 6 bases, the J end by 3 bases, with 24 bases between. CDR3 amino acids: CASSQFGPGTAVYEQYF. The CDR3 nucleotides read TGTGCCAGCAGTCAATTTGGTCCCGGGACGGCAGTCTACGAGCAGTACTTC.

This rearrangement joins TRBV7-7 to TRBJ2-1; D not resolved. The ends were cut back, 5 bases at V and 6 bases at J, with 20 bases in the middle. The CDR3 sequence is 16 residues long. CDR1 and CDR2 from the germline V gene are SSHAT and FNYEAQ (reference sequence). CDR3: CASSPAGSGTPNEQFF. CDR3 DNA: TGTGCCAGCAGCCCCGCCGGCTCCGGTACCCCCAATGAGCAGTTCTTC.

This chain connects TRBV7-3 to TRBJ1-1; no firm D call. From germline, CDR1 is SGHTA and CDR2 FQGTGA. V gave up 2 bases and J gave up 3 bases, with 19 bases separating them. There are 17 residues in the CDR3. CDR3 sequence reads: CASSLLPPRGGHTEAFF. The DNA of the CDR3 is TGTGCCAGCAGCTTATTACCCCCCCGGGGTGGTCACACTGAAGCTTTCTTT.

The genes are TRBV11-2 and TRBJ2-7; D is uncertain. CDR1 and CDR2 (germline): SGHAT, FQNNGV. V lost 5 bases to trimming and J lost 6 bases, with 14 bases between them. This CDR3 spans 13 amino acids. The CDR3 is CASSPLDWGEQYF. CDR3 DNA: TGTGCCAGCAGCCCCCTCGATTGGGGCGAGCAGTACTTC.

The genes are TRBV5-1 and TRBJ2-1; possibly TRBD2 for D (6 bases). Trimming took 2 bases from V and 6 from J, leaving 12 bases between them. This CDR3 contains 14 residues. Germline CDR1 SGHRS, CDR2 YFSETQ. CDR3 residues: CASSLGLASNEQFF. The CDR3 DNA follows: TGCGCCAGCAGCTTAGGGCTAGCGTCCAATGAGCAGTTCTTC.

The chain recombines TRBV5-1 with TRBJ2-1; the match to TRBD2 covers 12 bases. The CDR3 consists of 15 residues. Germline V CDR1 and CDR2: SGHRS, YFSETQ. With V trimmed by 4 bases and J by 7 bases, 6 bases remained unmatched. DNA of the CDR3: TGCGCCAGCAGCCCTCGGACTAGCGGGATAAATGAGCAGTTCTTC. Encoded protein: CASSPRTSGINEQFF.

The V and J genes are TRBV29-1 and TRBJ1-1; D gene unclear. Trimming cost V 4 bases and J 5 bases, with 14 bases left between them. The CDR3 extends over 13 amino acids. Germline V gene sequence: CDR1 SQVTM, CDR2 ANQGSEA. This CDR3 is CSVVWPLRTEAFF. The DNA of the CDR3 is TGCAGCGTTGTATGGCCTCTGAGAACTGAAGCTTTCTTT.

The table lists this clone with a few counts. The rearrangement links TRBV5-1 to TRBJ2-1, with D unclear. Trimming pared 2 bases from V and 10 bases from J, leaving 7 bases between. CDR1 is SGHRS, CDR2 YFSETQ, per germline. The CDR3 loop spans 11 amino acids. CDR3 DNA: TGCGCCAGCAGCTTCCAGAGGGAGCAGTTCTTC. Translating it yields CASSFQREQFF.

This clone appeared a few times. V is TRBV6-5 and J is TRBJ2-2, with 7 positions matching TRBD2. The V gene's germline CDR1 is MNHEY and CDR2 SVGAGI. The CDR3 is 15 residues long. V was clipped by 10 bases and J by 7 bases; unmatched bases: 15. Here the CDR3 DNA reads TGTGCCACCGAGGCTCCTCGGGAGGCGGGCGGGGAGCTGTTTTTT. Translating it yields CATEAPREAGGELFF.

This chain uses TRBV5-6 with TRBJ1-1; 10 nucleotides match TRBD1. Germline CDR1 SGHDT, CDR2 YYEEEE. This CDR3 comprises 15 residues. V lost 4 bases, J lost 7 bases, and 10 bases stayed unmatched. The CDR3 sequence is CASSPSGQGRGEAFF. DNA of the CDR3: TGTGCCAGCAGCCCGTCGGGACAGGGGAGAGGTGAAGCTTTCTTT.